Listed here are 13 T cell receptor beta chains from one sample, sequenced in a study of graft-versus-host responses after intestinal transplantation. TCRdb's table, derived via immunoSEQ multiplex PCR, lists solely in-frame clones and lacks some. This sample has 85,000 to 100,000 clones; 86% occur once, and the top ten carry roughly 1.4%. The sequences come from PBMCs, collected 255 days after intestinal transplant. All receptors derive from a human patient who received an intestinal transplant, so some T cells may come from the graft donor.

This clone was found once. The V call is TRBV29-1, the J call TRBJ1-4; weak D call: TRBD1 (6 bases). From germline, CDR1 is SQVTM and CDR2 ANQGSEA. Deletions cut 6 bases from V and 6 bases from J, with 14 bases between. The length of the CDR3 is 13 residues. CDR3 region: CSVRGRWDEKLFF. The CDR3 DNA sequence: TGCAGCGTAAGGGGGAGGTGGGATGAAAAACTGTTTTTT.

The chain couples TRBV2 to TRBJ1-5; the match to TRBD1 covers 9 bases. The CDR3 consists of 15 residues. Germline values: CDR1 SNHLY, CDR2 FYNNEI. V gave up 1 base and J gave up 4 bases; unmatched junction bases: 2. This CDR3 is CASSEGDRGNQPQHF. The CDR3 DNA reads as TGTGCCAGCAGTGAAGGAGACAGGGGGAATCAGCCCCAGCATTTT.

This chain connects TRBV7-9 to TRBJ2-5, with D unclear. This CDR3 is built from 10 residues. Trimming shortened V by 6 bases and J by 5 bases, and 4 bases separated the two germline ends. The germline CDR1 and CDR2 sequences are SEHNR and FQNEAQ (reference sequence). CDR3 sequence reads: CASSWETQYF. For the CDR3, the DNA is TGTGCCAGCAGTTGGGAGACCCAGTACTTC.

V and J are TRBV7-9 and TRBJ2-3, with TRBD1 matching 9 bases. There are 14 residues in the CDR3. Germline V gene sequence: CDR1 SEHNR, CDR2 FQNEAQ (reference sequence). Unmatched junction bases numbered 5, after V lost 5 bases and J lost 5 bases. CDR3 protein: CASSPTGGEDTQYF. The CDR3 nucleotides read TGTGCCAGCAGCCCCACAGGGGGCGAAGATACGCAGTATTTT.

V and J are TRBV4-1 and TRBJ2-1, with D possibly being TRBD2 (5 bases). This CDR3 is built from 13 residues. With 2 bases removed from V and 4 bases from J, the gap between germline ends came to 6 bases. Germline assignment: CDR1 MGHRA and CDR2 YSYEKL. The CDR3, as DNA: TGCGCCAGCAGCCAACCGGGGTACAATGAGCAGTTCTTC. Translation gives CASSQPGYNEQFF.

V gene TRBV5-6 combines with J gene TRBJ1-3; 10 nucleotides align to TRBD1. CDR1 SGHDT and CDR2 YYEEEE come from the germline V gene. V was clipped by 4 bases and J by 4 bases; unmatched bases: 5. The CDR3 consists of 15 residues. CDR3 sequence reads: CASSERTGGGNTIYF. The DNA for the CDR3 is TGTGCCAGCAGCGAGCGGACAGGGGGAGGAAACACCATATATTTT.

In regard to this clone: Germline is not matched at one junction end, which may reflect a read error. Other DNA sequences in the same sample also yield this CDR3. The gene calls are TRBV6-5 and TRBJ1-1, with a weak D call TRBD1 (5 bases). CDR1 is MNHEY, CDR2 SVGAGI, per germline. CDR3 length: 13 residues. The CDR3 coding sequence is TGTGCCAGCAACCCAGGGTTGAACACTGAGGCTTTCTTT. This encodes CASNPGLNTEAFF.

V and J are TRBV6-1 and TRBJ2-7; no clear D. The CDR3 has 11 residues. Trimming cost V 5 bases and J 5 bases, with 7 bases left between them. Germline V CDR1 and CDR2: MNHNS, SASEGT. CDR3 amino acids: CASSSGNEQYF. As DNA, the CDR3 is TGTGCCAGCAGTTCGGGTAACGAGCAGTACTTC.

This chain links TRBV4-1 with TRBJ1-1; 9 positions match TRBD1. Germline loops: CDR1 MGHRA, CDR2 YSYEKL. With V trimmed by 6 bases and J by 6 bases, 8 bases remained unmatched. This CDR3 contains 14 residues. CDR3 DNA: TGCGCCAGCAGTCGGACAGGGGTGAGCGCTGAAGCTTTCTTT. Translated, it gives CASSRTGVSAEAFF.

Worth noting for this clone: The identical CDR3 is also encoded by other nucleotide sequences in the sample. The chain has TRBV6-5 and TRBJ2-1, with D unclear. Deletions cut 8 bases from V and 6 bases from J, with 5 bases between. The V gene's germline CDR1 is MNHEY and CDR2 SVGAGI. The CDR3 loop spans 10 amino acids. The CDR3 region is CASGSNEQFF. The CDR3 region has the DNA TGTGCCAGCGGAAGCAATGAGCAGTTCTTC.

CDR3 in amino acids: CASNDLGQNTEAFF. The CDR3 nucleotides are TGTGCCAGCAACGACCTGGGACAGAACACTGAAGCTTTCTTT. This chain uses TRBV2 with TRBJ1-1, with a tentative D call TRBD1 (6 bases). The V gene's germline CDR1 is SNHLY and CDR2 FYNNEI. The CDR3 extends over 14 amino acids. V shed 7 bases and J shed 1 base, with 13 bases lying between them.

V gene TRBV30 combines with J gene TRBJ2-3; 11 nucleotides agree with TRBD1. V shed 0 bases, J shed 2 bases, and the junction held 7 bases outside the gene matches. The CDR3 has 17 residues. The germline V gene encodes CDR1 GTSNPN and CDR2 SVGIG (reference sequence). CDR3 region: CAWSVYRDRGFTDTQYF. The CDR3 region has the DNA TGTGCCTGGAGTGTATACCGGGACAGGGGGTTCACAGATACGCAGTATTTT.

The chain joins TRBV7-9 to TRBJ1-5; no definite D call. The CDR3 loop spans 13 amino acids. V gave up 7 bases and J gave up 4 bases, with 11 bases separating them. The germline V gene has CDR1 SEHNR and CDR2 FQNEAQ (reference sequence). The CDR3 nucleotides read TGTGCCAGCACGGGCGCGTGGAATCAGCCCCAGCATTTT. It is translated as CASTGAWNQPQHF.